The entry below gives a single T cell receptor (beta chain) sequence along with its context. This sample is drawn from a study of blood T cell repertoires in COVID-19. Overall study: Sample material is recorded as cDNA or gDNA derived from T cells, B-cell-depleted T cells, or PBMCs.

Donors were grouped by their self-reported clinical history. Profiling relied on immunoSEQ multiplex PCR, and the TCRdb table lists in-frame clones only, not all of them. The sample holds about 140,000 clones, roughly four fifths seen once. CDR1 is PRHDT and CDR2 is FYEKMQ in the germline V gene (reference sequence). The CDR3 is 17 amino acids. V gave up 5 bases and J gave up 4 bases; unmatched junction bases: 12. This sequence originates from a woman in her fifties or sixties with acute COVID-19. V gene TRBV13 combines with J gene TRBJ2-7; TRBD2 aligns across 12 bases. The sequencing sample was made of PBMCs or T cells enriched from blood (not recorded which). The CDR3 region has the DNA TGTGCCAGCAGCACGGCTCTAGCGGGAGGGGGGACGTACGAGCAGTACTTC. Translated: CASSTALAGGGTYEQYF.